This T cell receptor beta chain came from a study of T cell changes during pregnancy in multiple sclerosis (dated by TCRdb to about 2019). With regard to the full study: In women with multiple sclerosis, the researchers looked at how the T cell repertoire shifted as pregnancy progressed.

About this clone: Its specific antigen is unknown. No qualities accompany the bases; no much larger clone lies one base away.

V lost 1 base and J lost 5 bases; the stretch between them is 5 bases long. CDR1 LNHDA and CDR2 SQIVND are derived from the germline V gene (reference sequence). Including the terminal cysteine and phenylalanine, the CDR3 comprises 12 residues. Left in the record is the CDR3 DNA by itself, 36 bases read in frame from the first base. Libraries were made using the immunoSEQ multiplex PCR assay. The immuneACCESS repertoire file appears here via TCRdb, limited to in-frame rearrangements. These files lack a portion of the clones; in checked studies, under half of the deficit traces to unresolved V genes, and the cause of the others is not known. For this sample there are about 38,000 clones; 80% to 95% appear just once. The ten top clones hold approximately 0.38% of the sample.

The starting material was CD4+ T cells from peripheral blood mononuclear cells, obtained after pregnancy. The sequence was obtained from a female donor in good health, enrolled as a control in a pregnancy study. The V and J segments used are TRBV19 and TRBJ1-2; matching of 5 bases hints at TRBD1 as the D gene. The CDR3 reads CASSIGQYGYTF. The DNA sequence is given as TGTGCCAGTAGTATAGGACAGTATGGCTACACCTTC.